Listed below are T cell receptor beta chains from one sample, sequenced in a study of B cell selection in AIRE deficiency. Only in-frame clones appear in the TCRdb table, and some are missing; sequencing was by immunoSEQ multiplex PCR. This table has 11,000 to 15,000 clones, 90% to 95% appearing once. Sequenced sample: Tregs sorted from PBMCs. These receptors originate from a human donor with AIRE deficiency. The CDR3 runs from the conserved cysteine through the conserved F or W. A D gene is named only where the DNA matches it firmly. The size entry is marked missing in some rows and otherwise reads once, few, many or a size class.

J | V | D | size | CDR3 | DNA
TRBJ1-2 | TRBV7-9 | TRBD1 | NA | CASSLGTGVGEGNYGYTF | TGTGCCAGCAGCTTAGGGACAGGGGTTGGGGAAGGAAACTATGGCTACACCTTC
TRBJ1-2 | TRBV5-6 | NA | NA | CASSRLYGYTF | TGTGCCAGCAGCCGACTCTATGGCTACACCTTC
TRBJ1-3 | TRBV28 | NA | NA | CASSLLGLQVSGNTIYF | TGTGCCAGCAGTTTACTGGGATTACAGGTCTCTGGAAACACCATATATTTT
TRBJ2-1 | TRBV2 | TRBD2 | NA | CASSQLKREDYNEQFF | TGTGCCAGCAGCCAGTTGAAGCGGGAGGACTACAATGAGCAGTTCTTC
TRBJ2-1 | TRBV21-1 | NA | NA | CASSKLGTSWRNEQFF | TGTGCCAGCAGCAAACTGGGGACTAGCTGGAGAAATGAGCAGTTCTTC
TRBJ2-1 | TRBV11-3 | NA | few | CASSLGTGFSYNEQFF | TGTGCCAGCAGCTTAGGTACAGGGTTCTCCTACAATGAGCAGTTCTTC
TRBJ1-1 | TRBV27 | TRBD1 | NA | CASSLDRDTEAFF | TGTGCCAGCAGTTTAGACAGGGACACTGAAGCTTTCTTT
TRBJ1-5 | TRBV5-1 | TRBD1 | NA | CASSTGTGPNQPQHF | TGCGCCAGCAGCACCGGGACAGGACCCAATCAGCCCCAGCATTTT
TRBJ2-2 | TRBV10-3 | NA | NA | CAISESRGLNTGELFF | TGTGCCATCAGTGAGAGTAGGGGGTTGAACACCGGGGAGCTGTTTTTT
TRBJ1-6 | TRBV5-1 | NA | once | CASSLVSGSSYNSPLHF | TGCGCCAGCAGCTTGGTTTCAGGGAGCTCCTATAATTCACCCCTCCACTTT
TRBJ2-3 | TRBV4-2 | TRBD1 | NA | CASSQDFQGATDTQYF | TGTGCCAGCAGCCAAGATTTCCAGGGGGCAACAGATACGCAGTATTTT
TRBJ2-7 | TRBV4-1 | TRBD1 | NA | CASSQDEWTGSYEQYF | TGCGCCAGCAGCCAAGATGAATGGACAGGGTCCTACGAGCAGTACTTC
TRBJ1-5 | TRBV6-5 | NA | NA | CASSKGAFGQPQHF | TGTGCCAGCAGCAAAGGAGCTTTCGGGCAGCCCCAGCATTTT
TRBJ2-1 | TRBV7-2 | NA | NA | CASSLARSGVYNEQFF | TGTGCCAGCAGCTTGGCTAGGAGCGGAGTTTACAATGAGCAGTTCTTC
TRBJ2-7 | TRBV6-5 | TRBD1 | NA | CASSRTGYYEQYF | TGTGCCAGCAGTCGGACAGGGTACTACGAGCAGTACTTC
TRBJ2-6 | TRBV6-6 | NA | NA | CASSYSTGSGANVLTF | TGTGCCAGCAGTTACTCAACCGGGTCTGGGGCCAACGTCCTGACTTTC
TRBJ1-2 | TRBV7-9 | NA | NA | CATGRGYTF | TGTGCCACCGGTCGTGGCTACACCTTC